A single sample is the source of the 27 T cell receptor beta chains below, sequenced in a study of blood T cell repertoires in COVID-19. Clones were sequenced by immunoSEQ multiplex PCR, and TCRdb holds only the in-frame ones, with some missing. Counted here are some 330,000 clones, under 90% occurring once; the ten biggest clones make up 1.8%. Input material: peripheral blood. These receptors were collected from a woman aged 25 to 39 with COVID-19, enrolled during active disease.

The chain couples TRBV5-4 to TRBJ2-5; 8 bases map to TRBD1. The CDR3 runs 16 residues. Germline CDR1 and CDR2: SGHNT and YYREEE (reference sequence). V lost 5 bases to trimming and J lost 1 base; unmatched junction nucleotides: 10. CDR3 in amino acids: CASSLGTGRLQETQYF. CDR3 nucleotide sequence: TGTGCCAGCAGTCTCGGGACAGGACGCCTCCAAGAGACCCAGTACTTC.

V gene TRBV7-8 combines with J gene TRBJ1-6, with D uncertain. The CDR3 length is 16 residues. Germline V gene data show CDR1 as SGHVS and CDR2 as FQNEAQ. Trimming stripped 6 bases from V and 0 bases from J, with 12 bases between. The CDR3 is CASSPNSGSYNSPLHF. DNA for the CDR3: TGTGCCAGCAGTCCAAATTCGGGCTCCTATAATTCACCCCTCCACTTT.

The rearrangement links TRBV5-8 to TRBJ1-5; no firm D call. The V gene's germline CDR1 is SGHTS and CDR2 YDEGEE. V dropped 2 bases and J dropped 7 bases, with 7 bases sitting between them. The CDR3 is 12 amino acids. CDR3 in DNA: TGTGCCAGCAGCTTAAGAGGGCAGCCCCAGCATTTT. Amino acid sequence: CASSLRGQPQHF.

The chain is built from TRBV7-2 and TRBJ1-1; possible D gene TRBD1, 5 bases. The CDR3 spans 15 residues. Trimming took 6 bases from V and 4 from J, leaving 18 bases between them. Germline V gene lookup returns CDR1 SGHTA and CDR2 FQGNSA. The CDR3 protein is CASRPPSGVFTEAFF. CDR3 sequence (DNA): TGTGCCAGCAGACCACCGTCGGGGGTATTCACTGAAGCTTTCTTT. The full variable domain, rest sourced from reference TRBV7-2 and TRBJ1-1, is GAGVSQSPSNKVTEKGKDVELRCDPISGHTALYWYRQSLGQGLEFLIYFQGNSAPDKSGLPSDRFSAERTGGSVSTLTIQRTQQEDSAVYLCASRPPSGVFTEAFFGQGTRLTVV.

The chain links TRBV5-5 to TRBJ1-2; 9 bases fit TRBD1. Germline loops: CDR1 SGHKS, CDR2 YYEKEE (reference sequence). Losses at the gene ends were 2 bases for V and 3 bases for J; bases not matched to a gene: 8. The CDR3 runs 16 residues. CDR3 nucleotides: TGTGCCAGCAGCTTTTCAGGACAGGGGTACGACTATGGCTACACCTTC. It encodes CASSFSGQGYDYGYTF.

V gene TRBV29-1 combines with J gene TRBJ1-2; D is uncertain. Trimming pared 3 bases from V and 4 bases from J, leaving 3 bases between. The CDR3 runs to 10 residues. The V gene's germline CDR1 is SQVTM and CDR2 ANQGSEA. CDR3 sequence reads: CSVDGYGYTF. In DNA, the CDR3 is TGCAGCGTTGACGGCTATGGCTACACCTTC.

Worth noting for this clone: Distinct nucleotide sequences in the sample also encode this CDR3. J is TRBJ2-1 and V is TRBV3-1 (or the pseudogene TRBV3-2), with 7 bases fitting TRBD1. The CDR3 has 14 amino acids. CDR1 and CDR2 from the germline V gene are LGHDT and YNNKEL (reference sequence). V was clipped by 4 bases and J by 2 bases; unmatched bases: 2. The CDR3 spells CASSPGTAYNEQFF. The CDR3 DNA sequence: TGTGCCAGCAGCCCAGGGACAGCCTACAATGAGCAGTTCTTC.

This sequence joins TRBV6-5 and TRBJ1-3; a weak D match, TRBD1 (5 bases). The V gene's germline CDR1 is MNHEY and CDR2 SVGAGI. Trimming took off 5 bases at V and 0 bases at J, with 8 bases between the two ends. The CDR3 is 14 residues long. CDR3 in amino acids: CASSPGSSGNTIYF. Here the CDR3 DNA reads TGTGCCAGCAGTCCAGGGTCCTCTGGAAACACCATATATTTT.

DNA of the CDR3: TGTGCCTGGAGTTTACAGGGTTCGGAGACCCAGTACTTC. This encodes CAWSLQGSETQYF. J is TRBJ2-5 and V is TRBV30; D possibly corresponds to TRBD1 (6 bases). The CDR3 is 13 amino acids. Trimming took 2 bases from V and 5 from J, leaving 12 bases between them. The germline gives CDR1 GTSNPN, CDR2 SVGIG (reference sequence).

The V gene is TRBV4-1, the J gene TRBJ1-4; D uncertain. V dropped 5 bases and J dropped 7 bases, with 17 bases sitting between them. Per the germline V gene, CDR1 is MGHRA and CDR2 is YSYEKL. The CDR3 covers 15 residues. CDR3: CASSIAGSMAEKLFF. The CDR3 nucleotides are TGCGCCAGCAGCATCGCCGGGAGCATGGCTGAAAAACTGTTTTTT.

The chain links TRBV2 to TRBJ2-1; no definite D call. There are 14 residues in the CDR3. The ends were cut back, 4 bases at V and 0 bases at J, with 7 bases in the middle. Germline V gene data show CDR1 as SNHLY and CDR2 as FYNNEI. The CDR3: CASSGDNSYNEQFF. The CDR3 DNA follows: TGTGCCAGCAGTGGCGACAACTCCTACAATGAGCAGTTCTTC.

The CDR3 reads CASSGSTGTETQYF. CDR3 DNA sequence: TGTGCCAGCTCAGGTTCGACAGGGACTGAGACCCAGTACTTC. V usage is TRBV18 and J usage is TRBJ2-5; D perhaps matches TRBD1 (7 bases). The germline CDR1 and CDR2 sequences are KGHSH and LQKENI. The V gene lost 5 bases and the J gene lost 5 bases, with 15 bases spanning the gap. The length of the CDR3 is 14 residues.

J is TRBJ2-2 and V is TRBV7-2, with D maybe TRBD1 (5 bases). Trimming removed 5 bases at V and 6 bases at J, with 22 bases between. Germline CDR1 reads SGHTA; CDR2 reads FQGNSA. The CDR3 sequence is 17 residues long. The CDR3 loop reads CASSPFSRASRAGELFF. The DNA of the CDR3 is TGTGCCAGCAGCCCCTTTAGCAGGGCCAGCCGGGCCGGGGAGCTGTTTTTT.

The V call is TRBV5-1, the J call TRBJ2-1, with D possibly TRBD1 on 6 matching bases. Trimming cost V 1 base and J 0 bases, with 17 bases left between them. Looked up from germline, CDR1 is SGHRS and CDR2 is YFSETQ. This CDR3 has 18 residues. The CDR3 loop is CASSLLQITGSSYNEQFF. DNA of the CDR3: TGCGCCAGCAGCTTGCTCCAAATTACAGGGAGCTCCTACAATGAGCAGTTCTTC.

The chain is built from TRBV7-9 and TRBJ2-3; TRBD1 might be the D (5 bases). The CDR3 runs to 12 residues. V was trimmed by 5 bases and J by 15 bases, leaving 18 bases between them. Germline V CDR1 and CDR2: SEHNR, FQNEAQ (reference sequence). The CDR3 loop is CASSQDTLRLYF. Written as DNA, the CDR3 is TGTGCCAGCAGCCAGGACACCTTAAGGCTCTATTTT.

This chain links TRBV4-2 with TRBJ2-2, with D hard to call. The ends were cut back, 0 bases at V and 1 base at J, with 6 bases in the middle. CDR1 and CDR2 (germline): LGHNA, YNFKEQ. The CDR3 has 15 amino acids. CDR3 in DNA: TGTGCCAGCAGCCAAGATTCCGGGAACACCGGGGAGCTGTTTTTT. This encodes CASSQDSGNTGELFF.

This clone was observed once. The rearrangement links TRBV12-2 to TRBJ1-2; the table's D call of TRBD1 was not tested on the DNA. TRBV12-2 is recorded as a pseudogene. The CDR3 runs to 18 residues. The CDR3 DNA follows: TGTGCAAGTCGCTTAGTTTGGGCCAGGGTATGTGCTGACTATGGCTACACCTTC. Amino acids: CASRLVWARVCADYGYTF.

The V and J genes are TRBV6-5 and TRBJ1-5, with unresolved D. Trimming stripped 6 bases from V and 5 bases from J, with 17 bases between. This CDR3 is 15 amino acids long. Germline V gives CDR1 MNHEY, CDR2 SVGAGI. The CDR3: CASRGGSGWDQPQHF. The CDR3 nucleotides read TGTGCCAGCAGGGGAGGCTCCGGATGGGATCAGCCCCAGCATTTT.

The gene calls are TRBV18 and TRBJ1-5; 9 bases match TRBD1. This CDR3 is built from 14 residues. The ends lost 4 bases at V and 4 bases at J; junction bases unmatched: 2. Germline V gives CDR1 KGHSH, CDR2 LQKENI. The CDR3 DNA follows: TGTGCCAGCTCACGGGACAGGGAAAATCAGCCCCAGCATTTT. It specifies CASSRDRENQPQHF.

In nucleotides, the CDR3 is TGCGCCACGCCGCGCCCTTTGGGCGGGGCCCACGAGCAGTACGTC. Translated: CATPRPLGGAHEQYV. The chain couples TRBV10-1 to TRBJ2-7; TRBD2 might be the D (6 bases). V lost 10 bases and J 5 bases, leaving 24 bases between the germline ends. The CDR3 covers 15 residues. Germline V gene data show CDR1 as WNHNN and CDR2 as SYGVQD (reference sequence).

The chain joins TRBV30 to TRBJ1-2; no clear D. Germline V lookup: CDR1 GTSNPN, CDR2 SVGIG (reference sequence). CDR3 length equals 13 residues. V lost 1 base, J lost 8 bases, and 14 bases lay in between. The DNA for the CDR3 is TGTGCCTGGAGTGCTAACCTCGACTTGGGCTACACCTTC. It encodes CAWSANLDLGYTF. Full variable domain (missing parts from reference TRBV30 and TRBJ1-2): SQTIHQWPATLVQPVGSPLSLECTVEGTSNPNLYWYRQAAGRGLQLLFYSVGIGQISSEVPQNLSASRPQDRQFILSSKKLLLSDSGFYLCAWSANLDLGYTFGSGTRLTVV.

The genes are TRBV7-9 and TRBJ1-2, with no clear D. The CDR3 sequence is 12 residues long. The germline CDR1 and CDR2 sequences are SEHNR and FQNEAQ (reference sequence). V gave up 4 bases and J gave up 3 bases, with 6 bases separating them. CDR3 residues: CASSSTDYGYTF. For the CDR3, the DNA is TGTGCCAGCAGCTCCACTGACTATGGCTACACCTTC.

This clone was picked up a small number of times. The same CDR3 is also encoded by other DNA sequences in this sample. CDR3 protein: CASSIGVNTEAFF. Here the CDR3 DNA reads TGTGCCAGTAGTATCGGGGTGAACACTGAAGCTTTCTTT. The chain has TRBV19 and TRBJ1-1; D is unclear. V was cut by 3 bases and J by 0 bases, with 5 bases left in between. CDR1 and CDR2 from the germline V gene are LNHDA and SQIVND (reference sequence). The CDR3 totals 13 residues. The full variable domain, its missing parts supplied by reference TRBV19 and TRBJ1-1, is DGGITQSPKYLFRKEGQNVTLSCEQNLNHDAMYWYRQDPGQGLRLIYYSQIVNDFQKGDIAEGYSVSREKKESFPLTVTSAQKNPTAFYLCASSIGVNTEAFFGQGTRLTVV.

This clone showed up many times. The J gene is TRBJ1-1, the V gene TRBV5-1, with D perhaps matching TRBD1 (6 bases). The CDR3 covers 14 residues. Germline V lookup: CDR1 SGHRS, CDR2 YFSETQ. Trimming removed 4 bases at V and 2 bases at J, with 12 bases between. The CDR3 nucleotides are TGCGCCAGCAGCGCTGGACAGAAAAACACTGAAGCTTTCTTT. Translation: CASSAGQKNTEAFF.

This clone was recorded only once. The rearrangement links TRBV9 to TRBJ1-2, with no clear D. Germline assignment: CDR1 SGDLS and CDR2 YYNGEE. The CDR3 consists of 13 residues. Deletions cut 4 bases from V and 0 bases from J, with 7 bases between. The CDR3 sequence is CASSSGPNYGYTF. The CDR3 nucleotides read TGTGCCAGCAGCTCAGGCCCTAACTATGGCTACACCTTC.

The rearrangement joins TRBV6-1 to TRBJ2-2, with 9 bases fitting TRBD1. The CDR3 consists of 16 residues. CDR1 and CDR2 from the germline V gene are MNHNS and SASEGT. The V and J ends lost 0 bases and 7 bases, in that order; junction bases with no gene match: 6. The DNA for the CDR3 is TGTGCCAGCAGTGAAGCCGGGACAGGGTCTGGCGGGGAGCTGTTTTTT. Translating gives CASSEAGTGSGGELFF.

The chain joins TRBV6-2 or TRBV6-3 to TRBJ2-7, with D perhaps TRBD2 (5 bases). The CDR3 loop spans 14 amino acids. V was shortened by 7 bases and J by 3 bases, with 16 bases between the two germline ends. CDR1 MNHEY and CDR2 SVGEGT come from the germline V gene. This CDR3 reads CASTPTDSVYEQYF. In DNA form, the CDR3 reads TGTGCCAGCACCCCAACGGACTCTGTCTACGAGCAGTACTTC.